The present T cell receptor (beta chain) was sequenced within a study of blood T cell repertoires in COVID-19 (dated by TCRdb to the early 2020s). With respect to the entire study: The collaborator samples originated in the United States, Italy and Spain and spanned the acute and convalescent phases of COVID-19. The repertoires were released in a freely available public database meant as a resource for research on the immune response to SARS-CoV-2. Samples were obtained from the ongoing ImmuneRACE study (first 160 participants) and from approximately 1,200 subjects provided by 6 global collaborators. The dataset comprised deeply sampled blood TCRbeta repertoires from subjects exposed to, actively infected with, or recovered from COVID-19. Where HLA class I and class II types were available, the types were taken from metadata supplied by the sample provider, not from assay-based typing. The prospective study material was composed of cDNA or gDNA derived from T cells, B-cell-depleted T cells, or PBMCs. Sample metadata almost always included a de-identified subject ID, COVID-19 status, age in years and sex. What the study reported, not specific to this receptor: The quantity of clinical and demographic metadata differed by source and by participant and was supplied without curation.

Collaborating institutions collected whole blood in K2EDTA tubes following their own protocols. For TCRbeta analysis, collaborators shipped samples as frozen whole blood, isolated PBMCs, or DNA extracted from either of those sample types. A remark on this clone: Which antigen it targets is not known. Base qualities are not at hand, and no much larger clone is one base apart.

TCRbeta CDR3 regions were amplified from genomic DNA using the immunoSEQ Assay, a bias-controlled multiplex PCR. The authors' analysis ran thus. The number of nucleated cells in each sample was estimated by amplification of reference gene primers within the assay. Sequence reads were collapsed and filtered to measure the absolute abundance of every unique TCRbeta CDR3 rearrangement. Productive Simpson clonality was computed per sample as the square root of Simpson's diversity index over productive rearrangements. Held by TCRdb, this immuneACCESS table contains in-frame sequences only and omits some clones. Under half of the omission traces to an unresolved V gene where checked; the cause of the rest is unknown. The V and J calls and clone size come from that table; D and trimming were worked out from the DNA. The sample table records about 120,000 clones; approximately 85% of these occur just once. The ten most abundant clones make up roughly a tenth of the sample.

The CDR3 spans 17 residues, from the cysteine through the phenylalanine. The entry retains the CDR3 DNA only, 51 bases that are in frame from base 1. V is pruned by 4 bases and J by 5 bases, leaving 14 bases of the junction without a gene match. CDR1 is given as MNHNS and CDR2 as SASEGT, both from the germline V gene. This sequence was found in a man older than 75 with acute or convalescent COVID-19. The V and J segments used are TRBV6-1 and TRBJ2-5, with TRBD1 matching 9 junction bases. Sequencing was done on a sample of peripheral blood. The DNA sequence reads TGTGCCAGCAGTGCAACACCTACAGGGGGCGGGAGTGAGACCCAGTACTTC. The translation is CASSATPTGGGSETQYF.